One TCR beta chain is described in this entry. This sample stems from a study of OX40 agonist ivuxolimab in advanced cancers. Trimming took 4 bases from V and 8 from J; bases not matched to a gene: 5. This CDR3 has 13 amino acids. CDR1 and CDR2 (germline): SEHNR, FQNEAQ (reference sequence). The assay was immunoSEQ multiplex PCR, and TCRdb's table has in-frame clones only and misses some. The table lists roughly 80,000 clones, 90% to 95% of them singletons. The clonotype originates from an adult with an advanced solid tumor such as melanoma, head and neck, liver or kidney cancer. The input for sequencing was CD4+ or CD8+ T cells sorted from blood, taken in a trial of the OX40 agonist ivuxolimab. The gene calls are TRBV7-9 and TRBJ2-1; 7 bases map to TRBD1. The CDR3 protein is CASSSDRVHEQFF. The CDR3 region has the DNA TGTGCCAGCAGCTCCGACAGGGTCCATGAGCAGTTCTTC.